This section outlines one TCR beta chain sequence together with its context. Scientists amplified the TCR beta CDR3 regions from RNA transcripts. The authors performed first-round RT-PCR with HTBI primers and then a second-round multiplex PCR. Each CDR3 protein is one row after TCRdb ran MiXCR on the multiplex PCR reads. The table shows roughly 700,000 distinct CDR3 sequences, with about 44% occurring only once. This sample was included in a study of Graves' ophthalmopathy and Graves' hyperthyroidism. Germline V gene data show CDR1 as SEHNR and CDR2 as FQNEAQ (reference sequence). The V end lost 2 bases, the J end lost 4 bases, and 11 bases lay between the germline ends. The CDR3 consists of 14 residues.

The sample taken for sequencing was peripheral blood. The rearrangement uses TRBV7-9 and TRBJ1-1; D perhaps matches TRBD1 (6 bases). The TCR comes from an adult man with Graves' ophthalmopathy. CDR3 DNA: TGTGCCAGCAGCTTACAAACAGGGAGCACTGAAGCTTTCTTT. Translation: CASSLQTGSTEAFF.